This T cell receptor (beta chain) was obtained from a study of PD-L1 blockade in urothelial cancer. In the study overall: Earlier, patients had received 0 to 3 chemotherapy regimens.

Sequencing used immunoSEQ multiplex PCR; TCRdb keeps in-frame clones, though not all of them. The sample holds 20,000 to 25,000 clones, approximately 90% seen once. Concerning this clone: What it binds is not known.

Study-level results: Pretreatment TCR clonality in blood under the median foretold superior survival.

Time point specified: peripheral blood 6 weeks after treatment start. Per patient, between 1 and 8 samples were collected at pretreatment and on-treatment time points. Looked up from germline, CDR1 is LGHNA and CDR2 is YSLEER. Trimming pared 0 bases from V and 3 bases from J, leaving 6 bases between. The CDR3 contains 14 residues. The V and J genes are TRBV4-3 and TRBJ2-1, with unresolved D. Sequenced material: PBMCs, taken around atezolizumab (anti-PD-L1) treatment. This sequence was found in a woman aged 60-75 years with urothelial cancer. The CDR3 sequence is CASSQDLIYNEQFF. CDR3 sequence (DNA): TGCGCCAGCAGCCAAGATCTAATCTACAATGAGCAGTTCTTC.